This T cell receptor (beta chain) stems from a study of cytomegalovirus exposure and HLA in healthy donors. The method was immunoSEQ multiplex PCR; TCRdb's version includes in-frame clones alone and lacks a portion of them. The data contain about 56,000 clones, around 90% of them singletons. Points from the study as a whole: Most TCRs appeared rarely, but some public TCRs recurred in many donors. Reports described diagnosis of cytomegalovirus status by the classifier as highly specific and sensitive.

As concerns this clone: Its matching antigen is unknown.

Trimming took off 5 bases at V and 7 bases at J, with 18 bases between the two ends. Germline values: CDR1 LNHDA, CDR2 SQIVND (reference sequence). CDR3 length equals 14 residues. The sequence was collected from a man between 18 and 35 years old in good health and CMV-seronegative. This rearrangement joins TRBV19 to TRBJ2-7; D is unclear. The sample was PBMCs. CDR3 sequence: CASSGRPTYGEQYF. CDR3 nucleotide sequence: TGTGCCAGTAGTGGAAGACCTACCTACGGGGAGCAGTACTTC.